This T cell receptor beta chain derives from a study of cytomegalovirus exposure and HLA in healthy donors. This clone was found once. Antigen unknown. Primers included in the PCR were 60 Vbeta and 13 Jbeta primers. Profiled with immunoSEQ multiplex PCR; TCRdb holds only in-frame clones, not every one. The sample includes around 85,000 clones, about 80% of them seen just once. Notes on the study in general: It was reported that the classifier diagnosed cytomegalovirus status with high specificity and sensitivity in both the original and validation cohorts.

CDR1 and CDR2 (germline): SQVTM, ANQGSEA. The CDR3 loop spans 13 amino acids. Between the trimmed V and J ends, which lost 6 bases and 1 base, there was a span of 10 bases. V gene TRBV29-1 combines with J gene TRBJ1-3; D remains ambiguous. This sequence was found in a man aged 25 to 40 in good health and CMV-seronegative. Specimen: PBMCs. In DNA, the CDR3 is TGCAGCGTCTCGGGTCTATCTGGAAACACCATATATTTT. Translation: CSVSGLSGNTIYF.